Below, 15 T cell receptor beta chains from the same sample are listed, as sequenced in a study of blood T cell repertoires in COVID-19. Produced via immunoSEQ multiplex PCR; TCRdb's table is partial and in-frame only. The sample has about 160,000 clones, 90% to 95% seen once. The source material was peripheral blood. The receptors here all came from a woman in her fifties or sixties with acute or convalescent COVID-19.

V and J are TRBV2 and TRBJ1-6, with a weak D call TRBD1 (6 bases). CDR3 size: 16 residues. Between the trimmed V and J ends, which lost 2 bases and 10 bases, there was a span of 18 bases. In germline, CDR1 is SNHLY, CDR2 FYNNEI. CDR3 nucleotides: TGTGCCAGCAGTGAAATTTTACGGGGGGCAGGGTCACCCCTCCACTTT. Translated: CASSEILRGAGSPLHF.

In this sample, this clone turned up once. The chain has TRBV4-3 and TRBJ2-1; TRBD2 aligns across 14 bases. From germline, CDR1 is LGHNA and CDR2 YSLEER. J gave up 8 bases and V 4 bases, and 4 bases lay outside the gene matches. The CDR3 covers 15 residues. DNA for the CDR3: TGCGCCAGCAGCCCAGGGACTAGCGGGAGATATGAGCAGTTCTTC. Translation: CASSPGTSGRYEQFF.

The chain combines TRBV20-1 with TRBJ1-2; 8 positions agree with TRBD1. Germline values: CDR1 DFQATT, CDR2 SNEGSKA (reference sequence). V was pared by 3 bases and J by 7 bases, with 7 bases of the junction left unmatched. The CDR3 loop spans 13 amino acids. DNA for the CDR3: TGCAGTGCTAGTACGAGACAGGGGACTGGCTACACCTTC. It is translated as CSASTRQGTGYTF.

This clone was seen once. This CDR3 is CASSQTIGTSGDNEQFF. CDR3 nucleotides: TGCGCCAGCAGCCAGACAATCGGGACTAGCGGGGACAATGAGCAGTTCTTC. J is TRBJ2-1 and V is TRBV4-1, with TRBD2 matching over 13 bases. The V gene's germline CDR1 is MGHRA and CDR2 YSYEKL. V shed 3 bases, J shed 5 bases, and the junction held 7 bases outside the gene matches. The CDR3 runs 17 residues.

V usage is TRBV15 and J usage is TRBJ1-5, with 8 bases that match TRBD1. CDR1 and CDR2 (germline): LNHNV, YYDKDF (reference sequence). The CDR3 extends over 15 amino acids. Trimming took 0 bases from V and 6 from J; bases not matched to a gene: 4. This chain's CDR3 is CATSRDQGAGQPQHF. CDR3 coding DNA: TGTGCCACCAGCAGAGATCAGGGGGCAGGTCAGCCCCAGCATTTT. Variable domain in full (rest from reference TRBV15 and TRBJ1-5): DAMVIQNPRYQVTQFGKPVTLSCSQTLNHNVMYWYQQKSSQAPKLLFHYYDKDFNNEADTPDNFQSRRPNTSFCFLDIRSPGLGDTAMYLCATSRDQGAGQPQHFGDGTRLSIL.

This chain uses TRBV10-3 with TRBJ2-1, with 7 bases matching TRBD2. The germline CDR1 and CDR2 sequences are ENHRY and SYGVKD. The CDR3 runs to 14 residues. After removal of 6 bases from V and 0 bases from J, the junction contained 2 bases not matched to a gene. Written as DNA, the CDR3 is TGTGCCATCAGCAGCGGGATCTCCTACAATGAGCAGTTCTTC. It is translated as CAISSGISYNEQFF.

The chain is built from TRBV25-1 and TRBJ2-1; D is possibly TRBD2 (6 bases). The germline V and J ends were trimmed by 2 bases and 9 bases, with 20 bases remaining between them. The CDR3 has 16 residues. Germline CDR1 MGHDK, CDR2 SYGVNS. The CDR3 nucleotides are TGTGCCAGCAGTGAACCGAGCTGGGCGGGGCGGAGTGAGCAGTTCTTC. It codes for CASSEPSWAGRSEQFF.

The chain carries TRBV18 and TRBJ2-7; perhaps TRBD2 as D (6 bases). V lost 2 bases and J 3 bases, leaving 14 bases between the germline ends. CDR1 KGHSH and CDR2 LQKENI come from the germline V gene. The CDR3 runs to 15 residues. The CDR3 region has the DNA TGTGCCAGCTCACCAAAGGAGGGCATCGTCTACGAGCAGTACTTC. This sequence encodes CASSPKEGIVYEQYF.

The chain carries TRBV3-1 (or the pseudogene TRBV3-2) and TRBJ2-7; 7 nucleotides match TRBD2. There are 13 residues in the CDR3. Trimming took 6 bases from V and 3 from J; bases not matched to a gene: 5. Germline-derived CDR1 and CDR2 are LGHDT and YNNKEL (reference sequence). CDR3 in DNA: TGTGCCAGCAGGCGGGGAGGGAACTACGAGCAGTACTTC. As protein: CASRRGGNYEQYF.

Worth noting for this clone: Other DNA sequences within the sample encode an identical CDR3. V and J are TRBV5-1 and TRBJ2-1; 10 bases agree with TRBD2. The CDR3 has 15 residues. CDR1 is SGHRS, CDR2 YFSETQ, per germline. Trimming cost V 5 bases and J 8 bases; bases outside gene matches: 10. This chain's CDR3 is CASSGERGGPYEQFF. CDR3 DNA sequence: TGCGCCAGCAGTGGGGAGCGGGGGGGCCCTTATGAGCAGTTCTTC.

J is TRBJ2-7 and V is TRBV2; D is perhaps TRBD1 (8 bases). Trimming pared 3 bases from V and 4 bases from J, leaving 19 bases between. Germline CDR1 and CDR2: SNHLY and FYNNEI. The CDR3 has 16 residues. The DNA for the CDR3 is TGTGCCAGCAGTGACGGACAGGGATTGGGAGGGTACGAGCAGTACTTC. Translation gives CASSDGQGLGGYEQYF.

This chain uses TRBV14 with TRBJ1-2; possible D gene TRBD1, 5 bases. This CDR3 has 15 amino acids. The V end was cut by 0 bases, the J end by 5 bases, with 13 bases between. Per germline, CDR1 SGHDN and CDR2 FVKESK. The CDR3 reads CASSQETGHGYGYTF. Here the CDR3 DNA reads TGTGCCAGCAGCCAAGAAACAGGCCACGGTTATGGCTACACCTTC.

This clone was counted a single time. The chain recombines TRBV7-8 with TRBJ2-5; D unresolved. CDR1 is SGHVS and CDR2 is FQNEAQ in the germline V gene. This CDR3 region has 13 residues. V lost 5 bases to trimming and J lost 0 bases, with 7 bases between them. The CDR3 region is CASSPDYQETQYF. The CDR3 bases are TGTGCCAGCAGCCCAGACTACCAAGAGACCCAGTACTTC.

The chain combines TRBV11-2 with TRBJ1-4; D remains ambiguous. Deletions cut 1 base from V and 7 bases from J, with 4 bases between. Per the germline V gene, CDR1 is SGHAT and CDR2 is FQNNGV. This CDR3 spans 12 amino acids. CDR3 nucleotides: TGTGCCAGCAGCTTAGTCAGTGAAAAACTGTTTTTT. Encoded protein: CASSLVSEKLFF. The full variable domain, with the rest looked up from reference TRBV11-2 and TRBJ1-4, is EAGVAQSPRYKIIEKRQSVAFWCNPISGHATLYWYQQILGQGPKLLIQFQNNGVVDDSQLPKDRFSAERLKGVDSTLKIQPAKLEDSAVYLCASSLVSEKLFFGSGTQLSVL.

This clone occurred once. The junction and the germline gene differ at one end; a read error may be behind it. V usage is TRBV19 and J usage is TRBJ1-1; D call uncertain. Germline CDR1 reads LNHDA; CDR2 reads SQIVND (reference sequence). There are 14 residues in the CDR3. The CDR3 bases are TGTGCCAATAGTATAGGGCCCCCACGTAATGAAGCTTTCTTT. Protein: CANSIGPPRNEAFF.